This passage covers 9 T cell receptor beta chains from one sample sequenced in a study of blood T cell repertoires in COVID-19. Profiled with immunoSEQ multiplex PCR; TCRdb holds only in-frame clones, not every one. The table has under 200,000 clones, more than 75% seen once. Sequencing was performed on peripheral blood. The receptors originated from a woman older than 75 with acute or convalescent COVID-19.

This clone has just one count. The CDR3 here is CASSLRGGRPDTQYF. The CDR3 DNA sequence: TGTGCCAGCAGCCTTCGAGGGGGCCGGCCAGATACGCAGTATTTT. The V call is TRBV9, the J call TRBJ2-3, with TRBD1 identical over 7 bases. There are 15 residues in the CDR3. Looked up from germline, CDR1 is SGDLS and CDR2 is YYNGEE. With V trimmed by 4 bases and J by 4 bases, 9 bases remained unmatched. The complete variable domain, with remaining parts taken from reference TRBV9 and TRBJ2-3, reads DSGVTQTPKHLITATGQRVTLRCSPRSGDLSVYWYQQSLDQGLQFLIQYYNGEERAKGNILERFSAQQFPDLHSELNLSSLELGDSALYFCASSLRGGRPDTQYFGPGTRLTVL.

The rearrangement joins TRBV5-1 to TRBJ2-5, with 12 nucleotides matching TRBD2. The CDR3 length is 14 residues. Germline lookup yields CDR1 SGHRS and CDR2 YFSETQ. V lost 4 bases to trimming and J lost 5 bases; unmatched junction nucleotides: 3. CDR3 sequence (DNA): TGCGCCAGCAGCCCCGGGACTAGCGGGGAGACCCAGTACTTC. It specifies CASSPGTSGETQYF.

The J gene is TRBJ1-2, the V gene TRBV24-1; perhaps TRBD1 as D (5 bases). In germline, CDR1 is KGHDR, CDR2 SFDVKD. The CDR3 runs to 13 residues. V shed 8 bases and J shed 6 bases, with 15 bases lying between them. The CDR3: CATKERGGDGYTF. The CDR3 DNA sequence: TGTGCCACCAAAGAGCGGGGCGGAGATGGCTACACCTTC.

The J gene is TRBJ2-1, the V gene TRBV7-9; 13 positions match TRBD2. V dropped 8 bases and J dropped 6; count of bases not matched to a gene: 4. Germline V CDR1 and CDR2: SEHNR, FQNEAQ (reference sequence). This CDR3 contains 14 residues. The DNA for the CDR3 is TGTGCCAGCGAGGGACTAGCGGGAATCAATGAGCAGTTCTTC. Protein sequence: CASEGLAGINEQFF.

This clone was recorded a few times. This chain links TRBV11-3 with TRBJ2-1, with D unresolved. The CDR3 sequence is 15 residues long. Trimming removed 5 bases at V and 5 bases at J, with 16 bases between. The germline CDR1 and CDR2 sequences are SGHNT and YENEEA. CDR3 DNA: TGTGCCAGCAGCCGTGGGCCAGGTGGCCACAATGAGCAGTTCTTC. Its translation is CASSRGPGGHNEQFF.

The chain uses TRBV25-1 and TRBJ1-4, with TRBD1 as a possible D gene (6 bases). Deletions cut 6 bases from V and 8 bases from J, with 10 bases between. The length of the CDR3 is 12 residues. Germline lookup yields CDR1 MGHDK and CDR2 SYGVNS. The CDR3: CASRGAGEKLFF. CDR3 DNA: TGTGCCAGCAGGGGGGCTGGGGAAAAACTGTTTTTT.

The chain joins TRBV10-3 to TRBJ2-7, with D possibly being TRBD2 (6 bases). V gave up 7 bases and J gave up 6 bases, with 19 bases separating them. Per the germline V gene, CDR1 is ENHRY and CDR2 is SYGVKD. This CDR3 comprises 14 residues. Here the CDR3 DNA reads TGTGCCATCACCCCCGGGACTGCCAGGATCGAGCAGTACTTC. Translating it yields CAITPGTARIEQYF.

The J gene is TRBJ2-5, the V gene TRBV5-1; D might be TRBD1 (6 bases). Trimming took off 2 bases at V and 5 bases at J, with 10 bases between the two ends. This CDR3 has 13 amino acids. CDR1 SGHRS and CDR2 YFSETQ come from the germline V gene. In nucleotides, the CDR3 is TGCGCCAGCAGCTTAAACAGGGCTGAGACCCAGTACTTC. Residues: CASSLNRAETQYF.

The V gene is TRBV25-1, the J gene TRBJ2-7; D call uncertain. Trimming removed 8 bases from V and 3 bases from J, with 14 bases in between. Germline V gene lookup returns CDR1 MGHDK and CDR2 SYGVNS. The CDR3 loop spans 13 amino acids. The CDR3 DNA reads TGTGCCAGCCGCGACTCGGTTGGCTACGAGCAGTACTTC. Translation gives CASRDSVGYEQYF.